The entry below describes one TCR beta chain. Then a second PCR, running about 6 to 12 cycles, was carried out with a sample-barcoded 5' primer and a J-beta primer mix. TCRdb itself ran the 5' RACE reads through MiXCR, one entry per CDR3 protein. Of 650,000 to 700,000 distinct CDR3 sequences in the sample, around 50% are singletons; the top ten hold roughly 14%. V was clipped by 4 bases and J by 4 bases, with 17 bases between them. This CDR3 has 16 residues. Germline values: CDR1 SGHDN, CDR2 FVKESK. This entry belongs to a study of blood T cells in healthy people across ages. This rearrangement joins TRBV14 to TRBJ2-1; a possible D gene is TRBD1 (6 bases). Sequencing input: blood. The source is an elderly woman in good health. CDR3 in amino acids: CASSRVGTRVYNEQFF. DNA for the CDR3: TGTGCCAGCAGCCGAGTCGGGACAAGAGTATACAATGAGCAGTTCTTC.